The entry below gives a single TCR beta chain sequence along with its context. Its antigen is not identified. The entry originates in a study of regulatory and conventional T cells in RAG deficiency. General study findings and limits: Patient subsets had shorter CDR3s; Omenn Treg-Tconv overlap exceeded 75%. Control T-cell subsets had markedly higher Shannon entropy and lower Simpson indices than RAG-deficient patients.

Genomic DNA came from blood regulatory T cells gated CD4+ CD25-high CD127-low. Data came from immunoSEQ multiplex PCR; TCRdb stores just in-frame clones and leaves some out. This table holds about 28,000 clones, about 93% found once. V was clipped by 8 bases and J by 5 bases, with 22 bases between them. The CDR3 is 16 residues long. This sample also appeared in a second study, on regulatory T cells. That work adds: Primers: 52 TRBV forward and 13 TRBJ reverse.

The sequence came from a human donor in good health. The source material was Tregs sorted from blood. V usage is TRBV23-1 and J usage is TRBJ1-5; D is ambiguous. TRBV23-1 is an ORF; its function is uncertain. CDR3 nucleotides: TGCGCCAGCCCCCCCCCAGGATTCTTCCCCCATCAGCCCCAGCATTTT. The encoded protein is CASPPPGFFPHQPQHF.